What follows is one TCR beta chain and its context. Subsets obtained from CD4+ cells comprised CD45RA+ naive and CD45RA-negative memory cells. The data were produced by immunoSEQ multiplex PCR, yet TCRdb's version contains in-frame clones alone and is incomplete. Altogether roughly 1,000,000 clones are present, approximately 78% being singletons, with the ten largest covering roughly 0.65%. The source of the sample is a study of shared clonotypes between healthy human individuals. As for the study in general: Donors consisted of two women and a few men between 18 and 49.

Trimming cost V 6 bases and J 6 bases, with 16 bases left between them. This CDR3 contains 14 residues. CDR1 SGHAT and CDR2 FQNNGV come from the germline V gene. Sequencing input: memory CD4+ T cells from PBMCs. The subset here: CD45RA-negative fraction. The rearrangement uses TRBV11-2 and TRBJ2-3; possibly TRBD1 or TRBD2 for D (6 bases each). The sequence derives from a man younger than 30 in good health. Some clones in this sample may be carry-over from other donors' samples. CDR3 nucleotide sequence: TGTGCCAGCAGTCCGACTAGGGGGTCGGATACGCAGTATTTT. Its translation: CASSPTRGSDTQYF.